Below are 10 T cell receptor beta chains sequenced from a single sample in a study of OX40 agonist ivuxolimab in advanced cancers. Libraries were prepared by immunoSEQ multiplex PCR; TCRdb keeps only in-frame clonotypes and omits some of them. The sample yields tens of thousands of clones, roughly nine tenths seen once. Material: CD4+ or CD8+ T cells sorted from blood, obtained in a trial of the OX40 agonist ivuxolimab. All receptors derive from an adult with an advanced solid tumor such as melanoma, head and neck, liver or kidney cancer.

This clone turned up a few times. This chain connects TRBV5-4 to TRBJ1-2; D is ambiguous. Germline V lookup: CDR1 SGHNT, CDR2 YYREEE (reference sequence). V was cut by 0 bases and J by 8 bases, with 11 bases left in between. This CDR3 is built from 13 residues. The CDR3 region has the DNA TGTGCCAGCAGCTTGGCGGAGTTTTTGGGCTACACCTTC. It yields the protein CASSLAEFLGYTF.

The rearrangement joins TRBV5-6 to TRBJ2-5, with 9 positions matching TRBD1. V was pared by 4 bases and J by 2 bases, with 9 bases of the junction left unmatched. CDR1 SGHDT and CDR2 YYEEEE come from the germline V gene. There are 16 residues in the CDR3. The CDR3 loop is CASSLRGTGSQETQYF. DNA of the CDR3: TGTGCCAGCAGCCTGAGGGGGACAGGGAGTCAAGAGACCCAGTACTTC.

This chain uses TRBV28 with TRBJ2-5, with 10 bases aligning to TRBD2. The J call may not be correct, given that the DNA end is closer to TRBJ2-7. The CDR3 has 18 residues. Looked up from germline, CDR1 is MDHEN and CDR2 is SYDVKM. The CDR3 DNA follows: TGTGCCAGCAGCCCCGCGCGAAGGGCTAGCGGGAGCTCCTACGAGCAGTACTTC. Protein product: CASSPARRASGSSYEQYF.

V is TRBV7-8 and J is TRBJ1-5; maybe TRBD1 (5 bases). The germline CDR1 and CDR2 sequences are SGHVS and FQNEAQ. CDR3 length: 14 amino acids. V gave up 1 base and J gave up 1 base, with 5 bases separating them. The CDR3 coding sequence is TGTGCCAGCAGCTTAGGGACAAGCAATCAGCCCCAGCATTTT. This sequence encodes CASSLGTSNQPQHF.

J is TRBJ1-1 and V is TRBV6-4, with TRBD1 matching over 11 bases. Germline V CDR1 and CDR2: MRHNA, SNTAGT. V was clipped by 5 bases and J by 6 bases; unmatched bases: 2. The CDR3 length is 13 residues. The CDR3 region has the DNA TGTGCCAGCAGTAGGGACAGGGGGGCTGAAGCTTTCTTT. This sequence encodes CASSRDRGAEAFF.

The CDR3 DNA is TGTGCCAGCAGCTTAGAGGGCCAGGGCCCTAATCAGCCCCAGCATTTT. It specifies CASSLEGQGPNQPQHF. The chain joins TRBV7-8 to TRBJ1-5; perhaps TRBD1 as D (5 bases). Germline V gene data show CDR1 as SGHVS and CDR2 as FQNEAQ. V gave up 1 base and J gave up 4 bases, with 14 bases separating them. This CDR3 comprises 16 residues. Supplemented by reference TRBV7-8 and TRBJ1-5, the full variable domain reads GAGVSQSPRYKVAKRGQDVALRCDPISGHVSLFWYQQALGQGPEFLTYFQNEAQLDKSGLPSDRFFAERPEGSVSTLKIQRTQQEDSAVYLCASSLEGQGPNQPQHFGDGTRLSIL.

This clone was detected only once. V is TRBV4-1 and J is TRBJ2-4; weak D call: TRBD1 (6 bases). Germline values: CDR1 MGHRA, CDR2 YSYEKL. Trimming stripped 4 bases from V and 5 bases from J, with 9 bases between. This CDR3 has 13 amino acids. The CDR3 DNA sequence: TGCGCCAGCAGCCCATACAGGGAAAACATTCAGTACTTC. Translating gives CASSPYRENIQYF.

In this sample, this clone turned up once. The chain couples TRBV5-4 to TRBJ2-7; no reliable D call. Germline V CDR1 and CDR2: SGHNT, YYREEE (reference sequence). V lost 2 bases, J lost 7 bases, and 16 bases lay in between. CDR3 length: 14 amino acids. For the CDR3, the DNA is TGTGCCAGCAGCTTTGGACCTGACGTCAGGGAGCAGTACTTC. Amino acids: CASSFGPDVREQYF.

V and J are TRBV6-4 and TRBJ1-3, with D possibly being TRBD1 (6 bases). The CDR3 covers 16 residues. CDR1 is MRHNA and CDR2 is SNTAGT in the germline V gene. Trimming shortened V by 5 bases and J by 4 bases, and 18 bases separated the two germline ends. DNA for the CDR3: TGTGCCAGCAGTCCCTTTGAGGGGGAGGAAGGAAACACCATATATTTT. It is translated as CASSPFEGEEGNTIYF.

The chain has TRBV10-2 and TRBJ2-2; 12 positions match TRBD2. V was clipped by 6 bases and J by 4 bases; unmatched bases: 6. The germline V gene has CDR1 WSHSY and CDR2 SAAADI. This CDR3 is built from 16 residues. The CDR3 DNA reads TGCGCCAGCAGCAAGACTAGCGGGAGCGGCACCGGGGAGCTGTTTTTT. Translated, it gives CASSKTSGSGTGELFF.